The 22 T cell receptor beta chains in this list originate from one sample, sequenced in a study of vaccination and CD4 T cells after COVID-19. Stated treatment: roughly 10-day PBMC culture with coronavirus spike peptide pools or control peptides (ViraFEST assay). Sequencing of cultured CD4+ T cell DNA used the Oncomine TCR Beta short-read assay. TCRdb re-derived calls from the PCR reads in MiXCR, one entry per CDR3 protein. In the table there are more than 15,000 distinct CDR3 sequences, about 44% of which are singletons. These receptors have no known antigen. The input for sequencing was CD4+ T cells from blood, cultured in vitro, taken before SARS-CoV-2 vaccination. The receptors originated from a human donor who had recovered from COVID-19.

The chain employs TRBV3-1 and TRBJ2-7; 7 bases are a match to TRBD1. CDR3 length: 15 residues. V lost 0 bases, J lost 3 bases, and 5 bases stayed unmatched. Germline V gene lookup returns CDR1 LGHDT and CDR2 YNNKEL (reference sequence). In nucleotides, the CDR3 is TGTGCCAGCAGCCAAGAGCGGACAGGCCACTACGAGCAGTACTTC. Its translation is CASSQERTGHYEQYF.

This rearrangement joins TRBV10-3 to TRBJ1-6; TRBD1 aligns across 7 bases. Unmatched junction bases numbered 8, after V lost 6 bases and J lost 6 bases. Per the germline V gene, CDR1 is ENHRY and CDR2 is SYGVKD. CDR3 length equals 15 residues. CDR3 residues: CAIRADRAPNSPLHF. CDR3 coding DNA: TGTGCCATCAGGGCAGACAGGGCCCCTAATTCACCCCTCCACTTT.

This clonotype showed up just a few times. This chain joins TRBV15 and TRBJ1-2; D is undetermined. Germline CDR1 LNHNV, CDR2 YYDKDF (reference sequence). Trimming took 3 bases from V and 4 from J, leaving 6 bases between them. The CDR3 covers 12 residues. The CDR3 region is CATSRDFYGYTF. The DNA of the CDR3 is TGTGCCACCAGCAGGGATTTCTATGGCTACACCTTC. The whole variable domain, filled in from reference TRBV15 and TRBJ1-2, reads DAMVIQNPRYQVTQFGKPVTLSCSQTLNHNVMYWYQQKSSQAPKLLFHYYDKDFNNEADTPDNFQSRRPNTSFCFLDIRSPGLGDTAMYLCATSRDFYGYTFGSGTRLTVV.

The genes are TRBV10-3 and TRBJ2-5, with TRBD2 as a possible D gene (5 bases). Germline CDR1 and CDR2: ENHRY and SYGVKD. Trimming removed 8 bases from V and 5 bases from J, with 15 bases in between. This CDR3 has 13 residues. As DNA, the CDR3 is TGTGCCATCCAGCTTACTGGGGAGGAGACCCAGTACTTC. Amino acids: CAIQLTGEETQYF.

V and J are TRBV2 and TRBJ1-5; D remains ambiguous. Germline CDR1 and CDR2: SNHLY and FYNNEI. Trimming took 0 bases from V and 1 from J, leaving 4 bases between them. The CDR3 sequence is 14 residues long. CDR3: CASSEARSNQPQHF. CDR3 DNA: TGTGCCAGCAGTGAAGCCCGAAGCAATCAGCCCCAGCATTTT.

This clonotype was detected a few times. The rearrangement uses TRBV20-1 and TRBJ1-5; D uncertain. With 3 bases removed from V and 6 bases from J, the gap between germline ends came to 12 bases. CDR1 is DFQATT, CDR2 SNEGSKA, per germline (reference sequence). The CDR3 contains 13 residues. CDR3 sequence reads: CSARVATPQPQHF. The CDR3 region has the DNA TGCAGTGCTAGGGTGGCCACCCCTCAGCCCCAGCATTTT.

The V call is TRBV14, the J call TRBJ2-1, with 8 bases aligning to TRBD1. From germline, CDR1 is SGHDN and CDR2 FVKESK. The CDR3 consists of 17 residues. Trimming at V came to 1 base and at J to 8 bases, leaving 13 bases not matched to a gene. CDR3 sequence reads: CASSQGGRGRIDHEQFF. Here the CDR3 DNA reads TGTGCCAGCAGCCAAGGTGGCAGGGGGCGAATCGATCATGAGCAGTTCTTC.

This clonotype was recorded a few times. The V call is TRBV6-2 or TRBV6-3, the J call TRBJ2-7; D is perhaps TRBD1 (5 bases). Germline V gene lookup returns CDR1 MNHEY and CDR2 SVGEGT. The germline V and J ends were trimmed by 0 bases and 1 base, with 7 bases remaining between them. The CDR3 is 14 residues long. CDR3 amino acids: CASSYSRGSYEQYF. CDR3 bases: TGTGCCAGCAGTTACTCTAGGGGTTCCTACGAGCAGTACTTC.

The J gene is TRBJ1-2, the V gene TRBV6-2 or TRBV6-3; 8 bases align to TRBD1. The CDR3 is 17 residues long. Germline V gene lookup returns CDR1 MNHEY and CDR2 SVGEGT. V shed 0 bases and J 4 bases; nucleotides not matched to a gene: 10. The CDR3 DNA is TGTGCCAGCAGTTACTCGACCCTCGCGGGACAGGTCTATGGCTACACCTTC. The encoded protein is CASSYSTLAGQVYGYTF.

The chain uses TRBV20-1 and TRBJ2-2; TRBD2 matches at 12 bases. V shed 5 bases and J 8 bases; nucleotides not matched to a gene: 6. The V gene's germline CDR1 is DFQATT and CDR2 SNEGSKA (reference sequence). The CDR3 has 14 amino acids. Written as DNA, the CDR3 is TGCAGTGCTTCTAGCGGGAGGGCCGTAGGGGAGCTGTTTTTT. It codes for CSASSGRAVGELFF.

V usage is TRBV6-1 and J usage is TRBJ2-7; 8 bases match TRBD1. Looked up from germline, CDR1 is MNHNS and CDR2 is SASEGT. The CDR3 is 11 residues long. V shed 8 bases, J shed 6 bases, and the junction held 3 bases outside the gene matches. CDR3 sequence: CASRDRGEQYF. CDR3 DNA sequence: TGTGCCAGCCGAGACAGGGGCGAGCAGTACTTC.

V gene TRBV5-1 combines with J gene TRBJ1-5, with 7 positions matching TRBD1. With V trimmed by 3 bases and J by 4 bases, 1 base remained unmatched. The germline V gene has CDR1 SGHRS and CDR2 YFSETQ. This CDR3 has 13 amino acids. CDR3 region: CASSSDRNQPQHF. The CDR3 DNA reads as TGCGCCAGCAGCTCGGACAGGAATCAGCCCCAGCATTTT.

V is TRBV6-5 and J is TRBJ1-6; no clear D. Germline V gene lookup returns CDR1 MNHEY and CDR2 SVGAGI. The V end was cut by 2 bases, the J end by 1 base, with 6 bases between. This CDR3 is 15 amino acids long. The CDR3 nucleotides read TGTGCCAGCAGTTACCGCGAATCCTATAATTCACCCCTCCACTTT. Translation: CASSYRESYNSPLHF.

This clonotype has a handful of counts. This chain connects TRBV7-2 to TRBJ1-5; D call uncertain. From germline, CDR1 is SGHTA and CDR2 FQGNSA. With 5 bases removed from V and 5 bases from J, the gap between germline ends came to 16 bases. The CDR3 has 15 residues. The CDR3 DNA sequence: TGTGCCAGCAGCCCCCTTCGCGGACTTTATCAGCCCCAGCATTTT. Translated, it gives CASSPLRGLYQPQHF.

There are a few counts of this clonotype. The rearrangement links TRBV28 to TRBJ1-4; tentatively, D is TRBD1 (5 bases). Germline V gene data show CDR1 as MDHEN and CDR2 as SYDVKM. V shed 7 bases and J shed 3 bases, with 12 bases lying between them. The CDR3 runs 14 residues. CDR3 amino acids: CASKVRRANEKLFF. The CDR3 nucleotides are TGTGCCAGCAAGGTCCGCAGGGCTAATGAAAAACTGTTTTTT.

Only one count was recorded for this clonotype. The chain is built from TRBV11-3 and TRBJ1-2, with 7 nucleotides matching TRBD1. The V gene's germline CDR1 is SGHNT and CDR2 YENEEA. V shed 0 bases and J 4 bases; nucleotides not matched to a gene: 11. This CDR3 contains 17 residues. The CDR3 DNA reads TGTGCCAGCAGCTTAGATATTAGGGGACAGTGGACCTATGGCTACACCTTC. Translated: CASSLDIRGQWTYGYTF. Full variable domain (missing parts from reference TRBV11-3 and TRBJ1-2): EAGVVQSPRYKIIEKKQPVAFWCNPISGHNTLYWYLQNLGQGPELLIRYENEEAVDDSQLPKDRFSAERLKGVDSTLKIQPAELGDSAVYLCASSLDIRGQWTYGYTFGSGTRLTVV.

This chain uses TRBV20-1 with TRBJ1-2; perhaps TRBD1 as D (5 bases). The CDR3 covers 16 residues. Trimming pared 1 base from V and 1 base from J, leaving 16 bases between. Germline V CDR1 and CDR2: DFQATT, SNEGSKA (reference sequence). The DNA for the CDR3 is TGCAGTGCTAGAGCCGTGACAGACCTAAGTAACTATGGCTACACCTTC. Protein product: CSARAVTDLSNYGYTF.

This clonotype has a single count. The chain employs TRBV19 and TRBJ2-2; tentative D call: TRBD2 (6 bases). Germline CDR1 and CDR2: LNHDA and SQIVND (reference sequence). Trimming removed 6 bases from V and 6 bases from J, with 20 bases in between. The CDR3 contains 16 residues. For the CDR3, the DNA is TGTGCCAGTAGGCCCTGGCGGGGCCGGACCGCCGGGGAGCTGTTTTTT. This encodes CASRPWRGRTAGELFF.

The chain joins TRBV12-3 or TRBV12-4 to TRBJ1-5; D remains ambiguous. CDR3 length equals 13 residues. V lost 3 bases and J lost 7, with 10 bases in between. The CDR3 DNA follows: TGTGCCAGCAGTTTCGCCTCCGGCCAGCCCCAGCATTTT. Translation gives CASSFASGQPQHF.

The rearrangement joins TRBV28 to TRBJ1-5, with D possibly TRBD1 on 5 matching bases. Per germline, CDR1 MDHEN and CDR2 SYDVKM. The CDR3 covers 15 residues. Trimming stripped 1 base from V and 0 bases from J, with 7 bases between. CDR3 DNA: TGTGCCAGCAGTTTATTTGGGGGTAGCAATCAGCCCCAGCATTTT. Protein product: CASSLFGGSNQPQHF.

This clonotype was found a few times. This chain connects TRBV6-1 to TRBJ1-6; no reliable D call. CDR3 size: 14 residues. Germline CDR1 and CDR2: MNHNS and SASEGT. V lost 7 bases to trimming and J lost 10 bases, with 17 bases between them. CDR3 loop: CASTQTWGKSPLHF. As DNA, the CDR3 is TGTGCCAGCACCCAAACGTGGGGAAAATCACCCCTCCACTTT.

This rearrangement joins TRBV19 to TRBJ2-7; possible D gene TRBD1, 6 bases. Germline-derived CDR1 and CDR2 are LNHDA and SQIVND (reference sequence). V lost 4 bases, J lost 2 bases, and 12 bases lay in between. The CDR3 spans 14 residues. Here the CDR3 DNA reads TGTGCCAGTAGTACAACGACAGGAGCCTACGAGCAGTACTTC. As protein: CASSTTTGAYEQYF.